A single sample gave rise to the 5 T cell receptor beta chains below, sequenced in a study of post-analysis software for immune sequencing data. Study-level points and caveats: Included in a set of roughly 5 TRBV segments more frequent in patients than controls were TRBV5-6, TRBV5-1 and TRBV20-1.

Their target antigens are unknown. Presence of unique molecular identifiers characterized the TCR beta cDNA libraries. Using its own MiXCR run on the PCR reads, TCRdb lists one record per CDR3 protein. The table lists some 450,000 distinct CDR3 sequences, approximately 46% of them singletons. The sample comprised blood. The receptor source for this set is a girl between 5 and 17 years old with multiple sclerosis.

V is TRBV4-2 and J is TRBJ1-4, with unresolved D. Trimming left V 0 bases short and J 3 bases short, with 17 bases between. The CDR3 loop spans 18 amino acids. The germline gives CDR1 LGHNA, CDR2 YNFKEQ. CDR3: CASSQELRFSGSNEKLFF. Written as DNA, the CDR3 is TGTGCCAGCAGCCAAGAACTCAGGTTTTCGGGGTCTAATGAAAAACTGTTTTTT.

The chain recombines TRBV5-1 with TRBJ2-1; D gene ambiguous. This CDR3 is 14 amino acids long. V lost 5 bases and J lost 1, with 10 bases in between. Per the germline V gene, CDR1 is SGHRS and CDR2 is YFSETQ. CDR3 sequence reads: CASRAVTSYNEQFF. CDR3 sequence (DNA): TGCGCCAGCAGGGCCGTTACATCCTACAATGAGCAGTTCTTC.

Turning to this clonotype: At one end, the junction sequence differs from germline, possibly due to a read error. The V and J genes are TRBV7-7 and TRBJ2-5; no firm D call. This CDR3 is built from 14 residues. The germline gives CDR1 SSHAT, CDR2 FNYEAQ (reference sequence). The CDR3 protein is CASSYTPAEKTQYF. The CDR3 DNA sequence: TGTGCTAGCAGCTATACCCCAGCTGAGAAGACCCAGTACTTC.

The V call is TRBV28, the J call TRBJ2-5; 10 bases match TRBD2. The CDR3 length is 17 residues. Germline V gene lookup returns CDR1 MDHEN and CDR2 SYDVKM. V dropped 3 bases and J dropped 2; count of bases not matched to a gene: 9. CDR3 DNA sequence: TGTGCCAGCAGTTTTTCCGGACTAGCGGATTTACAAGAGACCCAGTACTTC. Translation: CASSFSGLADLQETQYF. The full variable domain, rest sourced from reference TRBV28 and TRBJ2-5, is DVKVTQSSRYLVKRTGEKVFLECVQDMDHENMFWYRQDPGLGLRLIYFSYDVKMKEKGDIPEGYSVSREKKERFSLILESASTNQTSMYLCASSFSGLADLQETQYFGPGTRLLVL.

The chain combines TRBV5-1 with TRBJ1-4; no clear D gene. Germline CDR1 is SGHRS and CDR2 is YFSETQ. Between the trimmed V and J ends, which lost 4 bases and 0 bases, there was a span of 10 bases. This CDR3 region has 15 residues. The CDR3 loop is CASSAGMTTNEKLFF. In DNA, the CDR3 is TGCGCCAGCAGCGCGGGGATGACAACTAATGAAAAACTGTTTTTT.